Presented here are 28 T cell receptor beta chains from one specimen sequenced in a study of T-cell memory formation after mild COVID-19. MiXCR, applied by TCRdb to the 5' RACE reads, yields one record per CDR3 protein. The table lists around 500,000 distinct CDR3 sequences, 15% to 20% of them singletons, with around an eighth in the top ten. Sequencing was done on a sample of PBMCs or a T cell subset sorted from them (not recorded which). All receptors come from an adult woman who had mild COVID-19 (a few samples of this study predate the infection). Cell type and time point are not known.

This clonotype has only a few counts. The CDR3 sequence is CASSLPPDPTEAFF. The CDR3 region has the DNA TGTGCCAGCAGTTTACCCCCAGATCCCACTGAAGCTTTCTTT. The V and J genes are TRBV12-3 or TRBV12-4 and TRBJ1-1; D is undetermined. The CDR3 is made up of 14 amino acids. Trimming removed 2 bases from V and 4 bases from J, with 11 bases in between.

The chain is built from TRBV7-3 and TRBJ2-1, with D perhaps matching TRBD1 (6 bases). Trimming took off 5 bases at V and 9 bases at J, with 8 bases between the two ends. This CDR3 spans 11 amino acids. CDR1 SGHTA and CDR2 FQGTGA come from the germline V gene. DNA for the CDR3: TGTGCCAGCAGCCGAGGGGGTGAGCAGTTCTTC. The encoded protein is CASSRGGEQFF.

The CDR3 sequence is CASSLDRFYGYTF. CDR3 bases: TGTGCCAGCAGCCTTGACAGGTTCTATGGCTACACCTTC. The J gene is TRBJ1-2, the V gene TRBV6-5, with D possibly matching TRBD1 (6 bases). Germline V gives CDR1 MNHEY, CDR2 SVGAGI. The CDR3 is made up of 13 amino acids. Trimming took 6 bases from V and 4 from J, leaving 12 bases between them.

This rearrangement joins TRBV9 to TRBJ1-6; 9 bases map to TRBD1. The CDR3 contains 16 residues. Trimming removed 0 bases from V and 10 bases from J; junction bases left unmatched: 8. Looked up from germline, CDR1 is SGDLS and CDR2 is YYNGEE. The DNA of the CDR3 is TGTGCCAGCAGCGTAGGGGGAGGACAGGGGAGCTCACCCCTCCACTTT. Translating gives CASSVGGGQGSSPLHF.

The chain is built from TRBV4-3 and TRBJ2-3; D gene unclear. The CDR3 covers 14 residues. Trimming left V 0 bases short and J 0 bases short, with 4 bases between. Germline CDR1 LGHNA, CDR2 YSLEER. This chain's CDR3 is CASSQEYSTDTQYF. CDR3 bases: TGCGCCAGCAGCCAAGAATACAGCACAGATACGCAGTATTTT.

This clonotype occurred many times. The rearrangement joins TRBV5-1 to TRBJ2-3; D is undetermined. Germline V CDR1 and CDR2: SGHRS, YFSETQ. V lost 5 bases, J lost 6 bases, and 10 bases lay in between. This CDR3 comprises 12 residues. The CDR3 loop is CASRLNLDTQYF. The CDR3, as DNA: TGCGCCAGCAGACTAAATCTTGATACGCAGTATTTT.

The rearrangement joins TRBV5-4 to TRBJ2-7, with D perhaps TRBD2 (6 bases). Trimming pared 3 bases from V and 1 base from J, leaving 14 bases between. The CDR3 length is 15 residues. The germline gives CDR1 SGHNT, CDR2 YYREEE (reference sequence). The CDR3 coding sequence is TGTGCCAGCAGCTGGGGGGACGCGGCTTCCTACGAGCAGTACTTC. It yields the protein CASSWGDAASYEQYF. The full variable domain, its missing parts supplied by reference TRBV5-4 and TRBJ2-7, is ETGVTQSPTHLIKTRGQQVTLRCSSQSGHNTVSWYQQALGQGPQFIFQYYREEENGRGNFPPRFSGLQFPNYSSELNVNALELDDSALYLCASSWGDAASYEQYFGPGTRLTVT.

In this sample, this clonotype turned up a few times. The rearrangement joins TRBV3-1 to TRBJ2-6; 11 positions agree with TRBD2. The CDR3 covers 19 residues. The V segment lost 4 bases and the J segment 4 bases; nucleotides outside the gene matches: 12. Germline values: CDR1 LGHDT, CDR2 YNNKEL (reference sequence). The CDR3 DNA is TGTGCCAGCAGCCGAATGACTAGCGGGATCCGCTCGGGGGCCAACGTCCTGACTTTC. Residues: CASSRMTSGIRSGANVLTF.

This clonotype came up a few times. The rearrangement joins TRBV5-1 to TRBJ2-3; the D gene is possibly TRBD2 (6 bases). The CDR3 is made up of 14 amino acids. Germline V lookup: CDR1 SGHRS, CDR2 YFSETQ. V was cut by 4 bases and J by 4 bases, with 13 bases left in between. The CDR3 DNA follows: TGCGCCAGCAGCCCACTTGGGACTGCAGATACGCAGTATTTT. Protein sequence: CASSPLGTADTQYF.

This clonotype was seen a few times. The chain recombines TRBV12-3 or TRBV12-4 with TRBJ1-1; D is perhaps TRBD1 (6 bases). The CDR3 is 14 amino acids. Trimming took 2 bases from V and 7 from J, leaving 14 bases between them. CDR3 DNA: TGTGCCAGCAGTTTAATCCCGGGACAAGTTGAAGCTTTCTTT. Protein: CASSLIPGQVEAFF.

The table lists this clonotype with a few counts. The chain is built from TRBV3-1 and TRBJ2-7; TRBD1 or TRBD2 may be the D gene (5 bases each). The V and J ends lost 1 base and 3 bases respectively, with 13 bases between them. From germline, CDR1 is LGHDT and CDR2 YNNKEL (reference sequence). The CDR3 spans 15 residues. The CDR3 here is CASSQVGTKYYEQYF. The CDR3 coding sequence is TGTGCCAGCAGCCAAGTCGGGACGAAGTACTACGAGCAGTACTTC.

CDR3 coding DNA: TGTGCCAGCAGCTTACCGGGAGGGCACGATACGCAGTATTTT. It yields the protein CASSLPGGHDTQYF. The rearrangement joins TRBV7-6 to TRBJ2-3, with 8 bases aligning to TRBD2. V lost 2 bases to trimming and J lost 6 bases; unmatched junction nucleotides: 4. The CDR3 is 14 amino acids. Germline V gene data show CDR1 as SGHVS and CDR2 as FNYEAQ.

In this sample, this clonotype turned up a few times. This chain uses TRBV12-3 or TRBV12-4 with TRBJ2-3, with 9 nucleotides matching TRBD2. After removal of 7 bases from V and 6 bases from J, the junction contained 11 bases not matched to a gene. The CDR3 length is 15 residues. DNA for the CDR3: TGTGCCAGCACTTATCGGCGGGGGGGTCGGGATACGCAGTATTTT. Translating gives CASTYRRGGRDTQYF.

The sample holds a few counts of this clonotype. J is TRBJ2-3 and V is TRBV7-9; 9 positions agree with TRBD1. The CDR3 has 15 amino acids. V shed 5 bases, J shed 3 bases, and the junction held 6 bases outside the gene matches. Germline lookup yields CDR1 SEHNR and CDR2 FQNEAQ (reference sequence). CDR3 DNA sequence: TGTGCCAGCAGCGTAGGGGACAGGGAGACAGATACGCAGTATTTT. Its protein product is CASSVGDRETDTQYF.

V gene TRBV7-8 combines with J gene TRBJ1-5; D unclear. This CDR3 is 17 amino acids long. Germline V gene lookup returns CDR1 SGHVS and CDR2 FQNEAQ. Trimming stripped 1 base from V and 0 bases from J, with 13 bases between. The CDR3 DNA reads as TGTGCCAGCAGCTTAGGCTCGGCACCCTATAGCAATCAGCCCCAGCATTTT. This encodes CASSLGSAPYSNQPQHF.

The chain is built from TRBV9 and TRBJ2-6, with D uncertain. CDR1 is SGDLS, CDR2 YYNGEE, per germline. There are 14 residues in the CDR3. Trimming removed 3 bases from V and 1 base from J, with 5 bases in between. The CDR3 nucleotides read TGTGCCAGCAGCGCCTATTCTGGGGCCAACGTCCTGACTTTC. It specifies CASSAYSGANVLTF.

This clonotype was counted only a few times. V gene TRBV14 combines with J gene TRBJ1-1; tentative D call: TRBD1 (6 bases). The germline V gene has CDR1 SGHDN and CDR2 FVKESK. CDR3 length: 14 residues. V lost 3 bases, J lost 4 bases, and 12 bases lay in between. CDR3 region: CASSHPTGTTEAFF. Written as DNA, the CDR3 is TGTGCCAGCAGCCATCCTACAGGGACCACTGAAGCTTTCTTT.

The chain links TRBV9 to TRBJ2-1, with 12 bases aligning to TRBD2. This CDR3 comprises 15 residues. The ends lost 6 bases at V and 5 bases at J; junction bases unmatched: 6. From germline, CDR1 is SGDLS and CDR2 YYNGEE. The CDR3 sequence is CASNALAGGNNEQFF. CDR3 coding DNA: TGTGCCAGCAACGCACTAGCGGGGGGAAACAATGAGCAGTTCTTC.

This rearrangement joins TRBV11-3 to TRBJ2-3; 8 bases agree with TRBD2. CDR1 is SGHNT, CDR2 YENEEA, per germline. This CDR3 contains 15 residues. V gave up 3 bases and J gave up 6 bases; unmatched junction bases: 8. The CDR3 bases are TGTGCCAGCAGCTTTGGGGGTACTAGCGGTGATACGCAGTATTTT. It translates to CASSFGGTSGDTQYF.

This clonotype has only a few counts. The chain has TRBV6-5 and TRBJ1-6; D unclear. Trimming pared 6 bases from V and 9 bases from J, leaving 12 bases between. Germline V CDR1 and CDR2: MNHEY, SVGAGI. The CDR3 loop spans 13 amino acids. CDR3 nucleotides: TGTGCCAGCAGCCTTGGACGCGGTTCACCCCTCCACTTT. It encodes CASSLGRGSPLHF.

This rearrangement joins TRBV12-3 or TRBV12-4 to TRBJ2-1, with TRBD2 matching over 8 bases. Unmatched junction bases numbered 7, after V lost 6 bases and J lost 0 bases. CDR3 length: 16 residues. The CDR3 DNA is TGTGCCAGCAGAGATACGGGAGGGAACTCCTACAATGAGCAGTTCTTC. It is translated as CASRDTGGNSYNEQFF.

This clonotype has more than one count but fewer than ten. CDR3 loop: CASSQVFGQGTDIQYF. The CDR3 coding sequence is TGCGCCAGCAGCCAAGTCTTCGGACAGGGGACGGACATTCAGTACTTC. The V and J genes are TRBV4-1 and TRBJ2-4; 9 bases agree with TRBD1. The CDR3 runs to 16 residues. Per germline, CDR1 MGHRA and CDR2 YSYEKL. The V and J ends lost 1 base and 8 bases, in that order; junction bases with no gene match: 9.

This clonotype came up a few times. The chain has TRBV9 and TRBJ2-1, with a weak D call TRBD2 (5 bases). The CDR3 loop spans 14 amino acids. CDR1 and CDR2 (germline): SGDLS, YYNGEE. Trimming pared 0 bases from V and 12 bases from J, leaving 16 bases between. The CDR3 spells CASSVGQAAEGQFF. The CDR3 DNA reads as TGTGCCAGCAGCGTAGGCCAGGCCGCAGAGGGGCAGTTCTTC.

V gene TRBV6-5 combines with J gene TRBJ2-7, with TRBD1 as a possible D gene (5 bases). The CDR3 extends over 13 amino acids. Germline V gene data show CDR1 as MNHEY and CDR2 as SVGAGI. V was cut by 0 bases and J by 6 bases, with 9 bases left in between. The CDR3: CASSYSSGLEQYF. For the CDR3, the DNA is TGTGCCAGCAGTTACTCATCAGGGCTCGAGCAGTACTTC.

The table lists this clonotype with a few counts. The chain couples TRBV6-4 to TRBJ2-6; D is unclear. From germline, CDR1 is MRHNA and CDR2 SNTAGT. Trimming stripped 2 bases from V and 0 bases from J, with 8 bases between. There are 16 residues in the CDR3. In DNA, the CDR3 is TGTGCCAGCAGTGACGGGCACCACTCTGGGGCCAACGTCCTGACTTTC. This encodes CASSDGHHSGANVLTF.

The chain combines TRBV29-1 with TRBJ1-2; 11 nucleotides line up with TRBD1. Germline-derived CDR1 and CDR2 are SQVTM and ANQGSEA. V dropped 8 bases and J dropped 4; count of bases not matched to a gene: 3. CDR3 length: 12 residues. DNA for the CDR3: TGCAGCTCCGGGACAGGGGGCTATGGCTACACCTTC. Translated, it gives CSSGTGGYGYTF. Drawing the rest from reference TRBV29-1 and TRBJ1-2, the complete variable domain is SAVISQKPSRDICQRGTSLTIQCQVDSQVTMMFWYRQQPGQSLTLIATANQGSEATYESGFVIDKFPISRPNLTFSTLTVSNMSPEDSSIYLCSSGTGGYGYTFGSGTRLTVV.

This clonotype has a handful of counts. The CDR3 loop reads CASSSGGVPLNTGELFF. The CDR3 DNA follows: TGTGCCAGCAGTTCTGGTGGAGTGCCGCTGAACACCGGGGAGCTGTTTTTT. The chain carries TRBV6-2 or TRBV6-3 and TRBJ2-2; D not certain. The CDR3 length is 17 residues. Deletions cut 4 bases from V and 1 base from J, with 16 bases between. Per the germline V gene, CDR1 is MNHEY and CDR2 is SVGEGT.

This clonotype was observed a few times. The chain combines TRBV5-1 with TRBJ2-7; D gene unclear. V dropped 6 bases and J dropped 1 base, with 11 bases sitting between them. This CDR3 is built from 13 residues. Germline V lookup: CDR1 SGHRS, CDR2 YFSETQ. Written as DNA, the CDR3 is TGCGCCAGCAACATTGACGGGTCCTACGAGCAGTACTTC. As protein: CASNIDGSYEQYF. Drawing the rest from reference TRBV5-1 and TRBJ2-7, the complete variable domain is KAGVTQTPRYLIKTRGQQVTLSCSPISGHRSVSWYQQTPGQGLQFLFEYFSETQRNKGNFPGRFSGRQFSNSRSEMNVSTLELGDSALYLCASNIDGSYEQYFGPGTRLTVT.